The sequence of this TCR beta chain was determined in a study of neurological immune-mediated disorders. Study-level points and caveats: A possible signature appeared as one related-CDR3 cluster, in which phylogenetic grouping placed the repertoires of 18 of 34 multiple sclerosis patients. Association of the multiple sclerosis repertoire cluster with clinical or MRI features was not observed for any feature.

TCRdb re-called the 5' RACE reads with MiXCR, one entry per CDR3 protein. The sample carries roughly 65,000 distinct CDR3 sequences, about 5% recorded once. This clonotype has a count of ten or more. Its specificity is not known. V dropped 0 bases and J dropped 5 bases, with 4 bases sitting between them. The CDR3 length is 13 residues. The germline V gene encodes CDR1 SGHAT and CDR2 FQNNGV. Input material: PBMCs. This clonotype originated in a human donor with multiple sclerosis. The donor label of this sample is uncertain. The chain combines TRBV11-2 with TRBJ2-2; the D is unclear. CDR3 region: CASSLDGTGELFF. The CDR3 DNA is TGTGCCAGCAGCTTAGATGGGACCGGGGAGCTGTTTTTT.